The source of this T cell receptor beta chain is a study of cytomegalovirus exposure and HLA in healthy donors. Overall study findings and caveats: Generally TCR sequences proved uncommon, though certain public TCRs appeared in numerous donors. Earlier analysis looked at TCR beta V segments, and most were productive about 87% or about 30% of the time.

Trimming shortened V by 6 bases and J by 1 base, and 9 bases separated the two germline ends. This CDR3 spans 14 amino acids. In germline, CDR1 is SGHDN, CDR2 FVKESK. A remark on this clone: The antigen is undetermined.

Use of 60 Vbeta and 13 Jbeta primers characterized the PCR. Repertoires were generated with immunoSEQ multiplex PCR, while TCRdb's copy carries only in-frame clones and drops some. In the table there are approximately 110,000 clones, approximately 76% of which are singletons. Sequencing used PBMCs. The chain links TRBV14 to TRBJ2-2; no definite D call. The clonotype originates from a woman aged 50 to 60 in good health and CMV-seropositive. The CDR3 loop reads CASSPIKNTGELFF. CDR3 DNA sequence: TGTGCCAGCAGTCCTATCAAGAACACCGGGGAGCTGTTTTTT.